This T cell receptor (beta chain) was recorded in a study of regulatory T cells in long-lasting Graves disease. With respect to this clonotype: Its ends do not fully match the called genes, so a read error is possible.

Germline V gene sequence: CDR1 SEHNR, CDR2 FQNEAQ (reference sequence). The CDR3 runs 14 residues. Noted time point: persistent/refractory GD, antithyroid drugs over 5 years with positive TRAb. The authors made the TCR library using RNA they extracted from PBMCs. The guidelines of the American Thyroid Association were the basis for diagnosing Graves' disease. Researchers made TCR beta libraries by using iRepertoire HTBI primers and running Arm-PCR on CDR3 regions. One entry per CDR3 protein, called by TCRdb with MiXCR from the multiplex PCR reads. This table has some 450,000 distinct CDR3 sequences, about 25% appearing once.

The chain has TRBV7-9 and TRBJ2-7; D gene unclear. This TCR was recovered from a female donor with Graves disease. This material consisted of peripheral blood mononuclear cells (PBMCs), taken when the disease was refractory, from a patient treated with antithyroid drugs. The DNA of the CDR3 is TGTGTCAGCAGCCCCGGCGGCACCTACTACGAGCAGTACTTC. This encodes CVSSPGGTYYEQYF.